These 24 T cell receptor beta chains were all obtained from the same sample, sequenced in a study of shared clonotypes between healthy human individuals. The data were produced by immunoSEQ multiplex PCR, yet TCRdb's version contains in-frame clones alone and is incomplete. The data contain 2.5 million or so clones, approximately 92% of them singletons. Source material: naive CD4+ T cells sorted from blood. Subset: CD45RA+ positively selected. These receptors all stem from a man aged 18 to 29 in good health.

This sequence joins TRBV5-1 and TRBJ1-2, with 8 bases fitting TRBD1. In germline, CDR1 is SGHRS, CDR2 YFSETQ. Trimming at V came to 3 bases and at J to 4 bases, leaving 8 bases not matched to a gene. The CDR3 covers 15 residues. The CDR3 sequence is CASSSEGQGSYGYTF. The CDR3 nucleotides are TGCGCCAGCAGCTCCGAAGGACAGGGAAGCTATGGCTACACCTTC.

The CDR3 reads CASSIQVSAGELFF. CDR3 DNA sequence: TGTGCCAGTAGTATCCAAGTATCGGCCGGGGAGCTGTTTTTT. The chain recombines TRBV19 with TRBJ2-2; D unclear. Germline values: CDR1 LNHDA, CDR2 SQIVND (reference sequence). The CDR3 loop spans 14 amino acids. With 3 bases removed from V and 6 bases from J, the gap between germline ends came to 11 bases.

This chain links TRBV5-1 with TRBJ2-5, with 7 bases fitting TRBD2. The CDR3 length is 15 residues. The germline CDR1 and CDR2 sequences are SGHRS and YFSETQ. The V gene end was trimmed by 0 bases and the J gene end by 5 bases; junction bases not matched to a gene: 7. This chain's CDR3 is CASSLGGGGAETQYF. Written as DNA, the CDR3 is TGCGCCAGCAGCTTGGGAGGCGGGGGTGCTGAGACCCAGTACTTC.

The V and J genes are TRBV7-2 and TRBJ2-7; 10 nucleotides agree with TRBD2. Germline V gene data show CDR1 as SGHTA and CDR2 as FQGNSA. The length of the CDR3 is 15 residues. V was clipped by 5 bases and J by 4 bases; unmatched bases: 8. CDR3 bases: TGTGCCAGCAGCCGCGGGGGGACTAGCGTATACGAGCAGTACTTC. Translation: CASSRGGTSVYEQYF.

CDR3 bases: TGTGCCAGCAGTCGTTACAACACCGGGGAGCTGTTTTTT. Translating it yields CASSRYNTGELFF. The chain is built from TRBV6-5 and TRBJ2-2; D is ambiguous. The CDR3 spans 13 residues. Germline V gene lookup returns CDR1 MNHEY and CDR2 SVGAGI. Trimming cost V 5 bases and J 2 bases, with 6 bases left between them.

The V and J genes are TRBV30 and TRBJ2-7, with 9 positions matching TRBD2. Trimming cost V 2 bases and J 4 bases; bases outside gene matches: 9. The germline V gene has CDR1 GTSNPN and CDR2 SVGIG (reference sequence). The CDR3 contains 15 residues. The CDR3 here is CAWSRGGTSSYEQYF. The CDR3 nucleotides are TGTGCCTGGAGTCGGGGAGGGACTAGCTCTTACGAGCAGTACTTC.

About this clone: The same CDR3 is also encoded by other DNA sequences in this sample. The chain is built from TRBV7-2 and TRBJ2-2; D call uncertain. The CDR3 runs to 13 residues. V lost 3 bases and J 2 bases, leaving 4 bases between the germline ends. Germline V CDR1 and CDR2: SGHTA, FQGNSA. The CDR3 is CASSFPNTGELFF. DNA of the CDR3: TGTGCCAGCAGCTTCCCAAACACCGGGGAGCTGTTTTTT.

This rearrangement joins TRBV2 to TRBJ1-4, with 9 bases matching TRBD1. The CDR3 is made up of 15 amino acids. V shed 1 base, J shed 9 bases, and the junction held 6 bases outside the gene matches. CDR1 SNHLY and CDR2 FYNNEI come from the germline V gene. CDR3 in amino acids: CASSEEGQGGQKLFF. The CDR3 DNA reads as TGTGCCAGCAGTGAAGAGGGACAGGGTGGTCAAAAACTGTTTTTT.

The V gene is TRBV5-4, the J gene TRBJ2-3; 8 bases are shared with TRBD2. The junction had 9 bases not matched to a gene; V was cut back by 4 bases and J by 2 bases. CDR1 is SGHNT and CDR2 is YYREEE in the germline V gene (reference sequence). The CDR3 has 16 residues. DNA for the CDR3: TGTGCCAGCAGCCCGGTGGGCGGGGGGACCACAGATACGCAGTATTTT. Protein sequence: CASSPVGGGTTDTQYF.

The chain combines TRBV9 with TRBJ1-1, with 9 bases lining up with TRBD1. Germline V CDR1 and CDR2: SGDLS, YYNGEE. The V and J ends lost 7 bases and 0 bases, in that order; junction bases with no gene match: 7. The CDR3 extends over 15 amino acids. The CDR3 coding sequence is TGTGCCAGCTGTCCCGGGACAGGGATGAACACTGAAGCTTTCTTT. It encodes CASCPGTGMNTEAFF.

This chain links TRBV6-6 with TRBJ1-5, with TRBD1 identical over 8 bases. J lost 6 bases, V lost 4 bases, and 5 bases had no gene match. The CDR3 is made up of 14 amino acids. In germline, CDR1 is MNHNY, CDR2 SVGAGI (reference sequence). Here the CDR3 reads CASSLDRAFQPQHF. The CDR3 region has the DNA TGTGCCAGCAGTTTGGACAGGGCCTTTCAGCCCCAGCATTTT.

This clone has just one count. J is TRBJ2-2 and V is TRBV6-4, with D maybe TRBD2 (5 bases). Trimming pared 2 bases from V and 3 bases from J, leaving 10 bases between. The CDR3 totals 15 residues. Germline CDR1 is MRHNA and CDR2 is SNTAGT. CDR3 bases: TGTGCCAGCAGTGACGTCGGACTGTACACCGGGGAGCTGTTTTTT. The encoded protein is CASSDVGLYTGELFF.

Concerning this clone itself: This CDR3 is also generated by other DNA sequences in the sample. The genes are TRBV5-1 and TRBJ1-1; 10 nucleotides line up with TRBD1. The CDR3 runs to 15 residues. Trimming took 4 bases from V and 2 from J; bases not matched to a gene: 5. Germline CDR1 reads SGHRS; CDR2 reads YFSETQ. In nucleotides, the CDR3 is TGCGCCAGCAGCCCCGGGACAGGGGTAAACACTGAAGCTTTCTTT. Encoded protein: CASSPGTGVNTEAFF. Drawing the rest from reference TRBV5-1 and TRBJ1-1, the complete variable domain is KAGVTQTPRYLIKTRGQQVTLSCSPISGHRSVSWYQQTPGQGLQFLFEYFSETQRNKGNFPGRFSGRQFSNSRSEMNVSTLELGDSALYLCASSPGTGVNTEAFFGQGTRLTVV.

A single count supports this clone. In DNA form, the CDR3 reads TGTGCCAGCAGCGCCGGGGGACAGGGACCTATGGAGGGCTACACCTTC. Residues: CASSAGGQGPMEGYTF. The rearrangement links TRBV5-4 to TRBJ1-2; 9 nucleotides align to TRBD1. With V trimmed by 4 bases and J by 8 bases, 15 bases remained unmatched. Germline CDR1 is SGHNT and CDR2 is YYREEE (reference sequence). The CDR3 contains 16 residues. Full variable domain (rest looked up from reference TRBV5-4 and TRBJ1-2): ETGVTQSPTHLIKTRGQQVTLRCSSQSGHNTVSWYQQALGQGPQFIFQYYREEENGRGNFPPRFSGLQFPNYSSELNVNALELDDSALYLCASSAGGQGPMEGYTFGSGTRLTVV.

The genes are TRBV18 and TRBJ2-7; no reliable D call. The CDR3 consists of 14 residues. V lost 0 bases to trimming and J lost 2 bases, with 8 bases between them. Germline values: CDR1 KGHSH, CDR2 LQKENI. The CDR3, as DNA: TGTGCCAGCTCACCACCGGCGACACCCTACGAGCAGTACTTC. This sequence encodes CASSPPATPYEQYF.

This sequence joins TRBV12-5 and TRBJ2-3, with TRBD2 matching 10 bases. The CDR3 contains 18 residues. Germline V gene data show CDR1 as LGHNT and CDR2 as FRNRAP. V trimming: 5 bases; J trimming: 1 base; junction bases outside the gene matches: 12. CDR3: CASGLGASGSMGTDTQYF. DNA of the CDR3: TGTGCTAGTGGTCTCGGTGCTAGCGGGAGTATGGGCACAGATACGCAGTATTTT.

The chain joins TRBV5-1 to TRBJ2-7; 9 bases align to TRBD1. The CDR3 is made up of 14 amino acids. CDR1 and CDR2 from the germline V gene are SGHRS and YFSETQ. V shed 5 bases and J 2 bases; nucleotides not matched to a gene: 5. The CDR3 coding sequence is TGCGCCAGCAGACGACAGGGGGTCGCCTACGAGCAGTACTTC. Translated: CASRRQGVAYEQYF.

The chain uses TRBV5-1 and TRBJ2-7; a possible D gene is TRBD1 (6 bases). Trimming cost V 3 bases and J 0 bases, with 16 bases left between them. The length of the CDR3 is 16 residues. Germline CDR1 and CDR2: SGHRS and YFSETQ. CDR3 DNA sequence: TGCGCCAGCAGCTCCTCCGGGACAAAGAGCTCCTACGAGCAGTACTTC. Its protein product is CASSSSGTKSSYEQYF.

CDR3 DNA sequence: TGTGCCAGCAGTGATTACATAGGGGGTGAGCAGTTCTTC. This sequence encodes CASSDYIGGEQFF. The chain uses TRBV6-1 and TRBJ2-1; tentatively, D is TRBD1 (6 bases). The CDR3 consists of 13 residues. Germline-derived CDR1 and CDR2 are MNHNS and SASEGT. With 3 bases removed from V and 9 bases from J, the gap between germline ends came to 12 bases.

This chain uses TRBV7-9 with TRBJ2-1; tentative D call: TRBD2 (5 bases). The germline V and J ends were trimmed by 1 base and 5 bases, with 18 bases remaining between them. The CDR3 runs to 17 residues. Per the germline V gene, CDR1 is SEHNR and CDR2 is FQNEAQ (reference sequence). CDR3 sequence (DNA): TGTGCCAGCAGCTTAGTCCCAACGAGGAGGTCACACAATGAGCAGTTCTTC. It is translated as CASSLVPTRRSHNEQFF.

Here the CDR3 DNA reads TGTGCCAGTAGTACCACACAGGGGACTAATGAAAAACTGTTTTTT. This sequence encodes CASSTTQGTNEKLFF. The V call is TRBV19, the J call TRBJ1-4; 7 bases are shared with TRBD1. The V gene end was trimmed by 4 bases and the J gene end by 2 bases; junction bases not matched to a gene: 4. The V gene's germline CDR1 is LNHDA and CDR2 SQIVND (reference sequence). This CDR3 has 15 residues.

This clone was recorded only once. The chain is built from TRBV5-4 and TRBJ2-2; 9 nucleotides align to TRBD2. Germline trimming cut 0 bases from V and 4 bases from J; bases unmatched to any gene: 1. Germline V gene lookup returns CDR1 SGHNT and CDR2 YYREEE (reference sequence). This CDR3 has 15 residues. As DNA, the CDR3 is TGTGCCAGCAGCTTGGAGCGGGAGGTCACCGGGGAGCTGTTTTTT. Protein: CASSLEREVTGELFF.

This chain uses TRBV19 with TRBJ2-7; D not certain. This CDR3 contains 14 residues. Germline-derived CDR1 and CDR2 are LNHDA and SQIVND (reference sequence). The V and J ends lost 6 bases and 4 bases respectively, with 16 bases between them. DNA for the CDR3: TGTGCCAGTAGCCGCATGGGAAGGGAATACGAGCAGTACTTC. It codes for CASSRMGREYEQYF.

The rearrangement uses TRBV7-8 and TRBJ2-2, with D perhaps assigned TRBD1 or TRBD2 (5 bases each). Trimming pared 5 bases from V and 7 bases from J, leaving 11 bases between. CDR1 SGHVS and CDR2 FQNEAQ come from the germline V gene. This CDR3 has 13 amino acids. CDR3 nucleotides: TGTGCCAGCAGCCCCGGGACCGGCGGGGAGCTGTTTTTT. Translating gives CASSPGTGGELFF.